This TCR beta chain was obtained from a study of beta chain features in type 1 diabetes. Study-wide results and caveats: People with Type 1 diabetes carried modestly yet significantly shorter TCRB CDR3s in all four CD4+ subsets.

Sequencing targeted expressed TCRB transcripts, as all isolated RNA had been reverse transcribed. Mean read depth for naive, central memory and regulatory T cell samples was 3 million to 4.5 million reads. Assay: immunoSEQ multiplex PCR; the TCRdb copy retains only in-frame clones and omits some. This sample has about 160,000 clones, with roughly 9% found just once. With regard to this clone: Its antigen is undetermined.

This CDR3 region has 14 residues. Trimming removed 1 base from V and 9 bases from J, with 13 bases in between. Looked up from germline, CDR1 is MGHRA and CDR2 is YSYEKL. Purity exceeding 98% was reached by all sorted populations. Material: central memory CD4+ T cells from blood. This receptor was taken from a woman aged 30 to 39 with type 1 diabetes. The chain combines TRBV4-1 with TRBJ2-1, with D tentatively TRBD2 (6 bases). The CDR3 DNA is TGCGCCAGCAGCCAAGCGCCTAGCGTTTCTGAGCAGTTCTTC. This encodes CASSQAPSVSEQFF.